Described below is a single T cell receptor (beta chain) sequence and its context. The method was immunoSEQ multiplex PCR; TCRdb's version includes in-frame clones alone and lacks a portion of them. This sample carries fewer than 30,000 clones, almost 85% of them seen once, and the ten largest clones take 8% to 10%. The data were taken from a study of PD-L1 blockade in urothelial cancer. For the study at large: Prior regimens of chemotherapy numbered 0 to 3 per patient. A median of 141,255 T cells was found in the blood samples. After treatment start, blood was analyzed at 3 weeks (second dose) and at 6 weeks.

The study enrolled patients with locally advanced or metastatic urothelial carcinoma. Germline CDR1 MDHEN, CDR2 SYDVKM. The CDR3 spans 13 residues. The V segment lost 3 bases and the J segment 9 bases; nucleotides outside the gene matches: 1. This clonotype originated in a man between 65 and 85 years old with urothelial cancer. V usage is TRBV28 and J usage is TRBJ2-4; 11 positions match TRBD2. Sequenced here: PBMCs, sampled around atezolizumab (anti-PD-L1) treatment. CDR3 amino acids: CASSFSGRGIQYF. In DNA form, the CDR3 reads TGTGCCAGCAGTTTTAGCGGGAGGGGCATTCAGTACTTC.